This T cell receptor beta chain is from a study of blood T cells in healthy people across ages. About the study: T cells yielded about one barcoded beta molecule per two cells through template switching.

V was trimmed by 2 bases and J by 5 bases, leaving 16 bases between them. The CDR3 contains 16 residues. The germline V gene encodes CDR1 MNHEY and CDR2 SVGEGT. The authors ran a second PCR of roughly 7 to 11 cycles using a sample-barcoded 5' primer and a J-beta primer mix. MiXCR was run by TCRdb on the 5' RACE reads, yielding one entry per CDR3 protein. The sample holds around 1.7 million distinct CDR3 sequences, about 28% seen once. In regard to this clonotype: The antigen is unknown.

Findings of the study overall: The diversity estimates, figures obtained from one million T cells, were considered underestimates. Leaving the PBMCs unsorted stopped any conclusive comparison of naive versus antigen-experienced cells. Per million T cells, the diversity of TCR beta decreased roughly linearly as age advanced.

This chain joins TRBV6-2 or TRBV6-3 and TRBJ1-5, with D unclear. The TCR comes from a woman in her 30s in good health. The material sequenced was blood. This chain's CDR3 is CASSYNPGEGDQPQHF. In DNA form, the CDR3 reads TGTGCCAGCAGTTACAATCCGGGCGAAGGAGATCAGCCCCAGCATTTT.